The T cell receptor (beta chain) described here comes from a study of PD-1 blockade in mismatch repair-deficient tumors. Study results and caveats: Rapid post-treatment expansion, then contraction, generally preceding radiologic response, marked tumor-resident clones.

Germline CDR1 reads SGHRS; CDR2 reads YFSETQ. This CDR3 contains 17 residues. With 2 bases clipped from V and 4 bases from J, the junction kept 11 bases outside the gene matches. Assay used: immunoSEQ multiplex PCR; TCRdb lists only in-frame clones, some missing. The sample records some 85,000 clones, about 82% being singletons. In this sample, this clone turned up once. The antigen is not known. TCR sequencing covered three patients who responded to pembrolizumab. This material consisted of peripheral blood, taken 44 weeks after starting pembrolizumab. This clonotype originated in an adult with mismatch repair-deficient cancer. The V gene is TRBV5-1, the J gene TRBJ2-7, with 11 bases fitting TRBD1. The CDR3 region is CASSLKSPRDRGYEQYF. CDR3 in DNA: TGCGCCAGCAGCTTAAAAAGCCCCCGGGACAGGGGGTACGAGCAGTACTTC.